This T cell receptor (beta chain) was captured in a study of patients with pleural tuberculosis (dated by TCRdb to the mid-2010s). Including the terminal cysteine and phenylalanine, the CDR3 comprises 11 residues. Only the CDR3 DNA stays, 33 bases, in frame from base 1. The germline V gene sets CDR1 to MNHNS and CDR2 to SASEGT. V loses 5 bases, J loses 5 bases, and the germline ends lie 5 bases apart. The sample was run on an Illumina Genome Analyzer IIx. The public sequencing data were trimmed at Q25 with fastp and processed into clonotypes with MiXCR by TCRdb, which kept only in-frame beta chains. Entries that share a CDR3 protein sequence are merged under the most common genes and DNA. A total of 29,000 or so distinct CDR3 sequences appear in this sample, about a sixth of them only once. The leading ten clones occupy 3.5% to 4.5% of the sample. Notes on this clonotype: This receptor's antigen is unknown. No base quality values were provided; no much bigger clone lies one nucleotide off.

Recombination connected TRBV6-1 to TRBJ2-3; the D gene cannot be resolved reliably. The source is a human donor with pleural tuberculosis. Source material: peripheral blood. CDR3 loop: CASSPQDTQYF. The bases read TGTGCCAGCAGTCCTCAAGATACGCAGTATTTT.